Described below is a single T cell receptor (beta chain) sequence and its context. The authors sequenced TCR beta from blood CD8+ and CD4+ T cells. The multiple sclerosis controls were treatment-naive patients with relapsing-remitting disease that was stable or active. This specimen comes from a study of CD8 T cells in Susac syndrome. From germline, CDR1 is SGHAT and CDR2 FQNNGV. This CDR3 comprises 14 residues. V dropped 3 bases and J dropped 3; count of bases not matched to a gene: 5. Reverse transcription of roughly 0.5 to 1 ug RNA was performed with random hexamers. TCRdb called the immunoSEQ multiplex PCR reads again in MiXCR, with one record for every CDR3 protein. The sample yields about 280,000 distinct CDR3 sequences, 80% to 90% seen once.

The rearrangement links TRBV11-2 to TRBJ2-7; 7 bases line up with TRBD2. The source is a human donor with multiple sclerosis. Source material: CD8+ T cells from PBMCs. The CDR3 region is CASSFRREGYEQYF. The CDR3 DNA follows: TGTGCCAGCAGCTTTCGCAGGGAGGGCTACGAGCAGTACTTC.